A selection of T cell receptor beta chains follows, all from one sample in a study of cytomegalovirus exposure and HLA in healthy donors. Sequenced by immunoSEQ multiplex PCR; TCRdb stores in-frame clones only, minus some. The table has approximately 180,000 clones, more than 75% seen once; the top ten hold roughly 1.5%. What was sequenced was PBMCs. The source of these receptors is a woman under 30 in good health and CMV-seronegative. The CDR3 runs from the conserved cysteine through the conserved F or W. Each record gives: D gene, V gene, J gene, clone size, CDR3 protein, CDR3 DNA. A D gene is named only where the DNA matches it firmly. Rows may omit the clone size; those that give it use once, few, many or a size class.

d_call: -
v_call: TRBV18
j_call: TRBJ2-7
clone_size: -
cdr3_aa: CASSPPSEVYEQYF
cdr3_nt: TGTGCCAGCTCACCACCGAGCGAGGTCTACGAGCAGTACTTC

d_call: -
v_call: TRBV14
j_call: TRBJ2-5
clone_size: -
cdr3_aa: CASSQDLAPSKETQYF
cdr3_nt: TGTGCCAGCAGCCAAGATTTAGCCCCTAGCAAAGAGACCCAGTACTTC

d_call: TRBD1
v_call: TRBV7-9
j_call: TRBJ1-1
clone_size: -
cdr3_aa: CASSKGQGSTFF
cdr3_nt: TGTGCCAGCAGCAAAGGACAGGGTTCGACTTTCTTT

d_call: TRBD1
v_call: TRBV5-4
j_call: TRBJ1-2
clone_size: -
cdr3_aa: CASSGGQGPAVYGYTF
cdr3_nt: TGTGCCAGCAGCGGGGGACAGGGGCCGGCTGTCTATGGCTACACCTTC

d_call: -
v_call: TRBV10-3
j_call: TRBJ1-1
clone_size: -
cdr3_aa: CAISPLLRDTEAFF
cdr3_nt: TGTGCCATCAGCCCCCTGTTGAGAGACACTGAAGCTTTCTTT

d_call: TRBD1
v_call: TRBV19
j_call: TRBJ1-1
clone_size: -
cdr3_aa: CASTGTGSLEYTEAFF
cdr3_nt: TGTGCCAGTACCGGGACAGGGTCGTTAGAGTACACTGAAGCTTTCTTT

d_call: -
v_call: TRBV6-5
j_call: TRBJ2-3
clone_size: -
cdr3_aa: CASSYGETDTQYF
cdr3_nt: TGTGCCAGCAGTTACGGGGAGACAGATACGCAGTATTTT

d_call: -
v_call: TRBV2
j_call: TRBJ1-6
clone_size: few
cdr3_aa: CASSSIPSPLHF
cdr3_nt: TGTGCCAGCAGTTCTATACCCTCACCCCTCCACTTT

d_call: -
v_call: TRBV4-2
j_call: TRBJ1-2
clone_size: -
cdr3_aa: CASSHPEEGYGYTF
cdr3_nt: TGTGCCAGCAGCCACCCTGAAGAGGGCTATGGCTACACCTTC

d_call: -
v_call: TRBV21-1
j_call: TRBJ2-6
clone_size: -
cdr3_aa: CASSKGGRDSLSGANVLTF
cdr3_nt: TGTGCCAGCAGCAAAGGGGGCCGGGACAGCCTCTCTGGGGCCAACGTCCTGACTTTC

d_call: -
v_call: TRBV9
j_call: TRBJ1-3
clone_size: -
cdr3_aa: CASSPPPGGNTIYF
cdr3_nt: TGTGCCAGCAGCCCTCCGCCGGGGGGGAACACCATATATTTT

d_call: -
v_call: TRBV4-1
j_call: TRBJ2-7
clone_size: -
cdr3_aa: CASSQPKDTIYEQYF
cdr3_nt: TGCGCCAGCAGCCAACCCAAGGATACTATCTACGAGCAGTACTTC

d_call: -
v_call: TRBV11-2
j_call: TRBJ2-2
clone_size: -
cdr3_aa: CASSLAEVRTGELFF
cdr3_nt: TGTGCCAGCAGCTTAGCAGAGGTCCGCACCGGGGAGCTGTTTTTT

d_call: TRBD1
v_call: TRBV7-6
j_call: TRBJ2-7
clone_size: -
cdr3_aa: CASSLTGASSYEQYF
cdr3_nt: TGTGCCAGCAGCCTCACAGGGGCGAGCTCCTACGAGCAGTACTTC

d_call: -
v_call: TRBV5-1
j_call: TRBJ2-7
clone_size: -
cdr3_aa: CASSLGNGGEDEQYF
cdr3_nt: TGCGCCAGCAGCTTGGGAAACGGAGGAGAAGACGAGCAGTACTTC

d_call: TRBD1
v_call: TRBV5-6
j_call: TRBJ2-7
clone_size: -
cdr3_aa: CASTGTGTLREQYF
cdr3_nt: TGTGCCAGCACCGGGACAGGGACGCTACGCGAGCAGTACTTC

d_call: TRBD1
v_call: TRBV29-1
j_call: TRBJ1-1
clone_size: few
cdr3_aa: CSVCGTGGTEAFF
cdr3_nt: TGCAGCGTGTGCGGGACAGGGGGAACTGAAGCTTTCTTT

d_call: -
v_call: TRBV5-4
j_call: TRBJ1-2
clone_size: -
cdr3_aa: CASSSTRPTNYGYTF
cdr3_nt: TGTGCCAGCAGCTCGACTAGACCGACGAACTATGGCTACACCTTC

d_call: -
v_call: TRBV7-8
j_call: TRBJ2-2
clone_size: -
cdr3_aa: CASSSTYRARELFF
cdr3_nt: TGTGCCAGCAGCTCCACATACCGTGCCCGGGAGCTGTTTTTT

d_call: TRBD2
v_call: TRBV30
j_call: TRBJ2-2
clone_size: few
cdr3_aa: CAWRLAGEETGELFF
cdr3_nt: TGTGCCTGGAGGCTAGCGGGAGAGGAAACCGGGGAGCTGTTTTTT

d_call: -
v_call: TRBV25-1
j_call: TRBJ1-2
clone_size: -
cdr3_aa: CASSEKGRTYGYTF
cdr3_nt: TGTGCCAGCAGTGAAAAAGGGAGGACCTATGGCTACACCTTC

d_call: -
v_call: TRBV7-7
j_call: TRBJ2-7
clone_size: -
cdr3_aa: CASSKYRGSYEQYF
cdr3_nt: TGTGCCAGCAGCAAATACCGGGGGTCCTACGAGCAGTACTTC

d_call: -
v_call: TRBV6-5
j_call: TRBJ1-2
clone_size: -
cdr3_aa: CASRPGAGYGYTF
cdr3_nt: TGTGCCAGCAGACCAGGGGCGGGCTATGGCTACACCTTC

d_call: -
v_call: TRBV5-1
j_call: TRBJ2-5
clone_size: -
cdr3_aa: CASRSGDQETQYF
cdr3_nt: TGCGCCAGCAGGTCGGGGGACCAAGAGACCCAGTACTTC

d_call: TRBD1
v_call: TRBV12-5
j_call: TRBJ1-3
clone_size: -
cdr3_aa: CASGSGTGSGNTIYF
cdr3_nt: TGTGCTAGTGGTTCTGGGACAGGCTCTGGAAACACCATATATTTT

d_call: TRBD2
v_call: TRBV6-1
j_call: TRBJ2-1
clone_size: -
cdr3_aa: CASSGGLATNYNEQFF
cdr3_nt: TGTGCCAGCAGTGGAGGACTAGCGACTAACTACAATGAGCAGTTCTTC

d_call: -
v_call: TRBV18
j_call: TRBJ1-1
clone_size: -
cdr3_aa: CASSSRVVDTEAFF
cdr3_nt: TGTGCCAGCTCATCCAGGGTGGTGGACACTGAAGCTTTCTTT

d_call: TRBD1
v_call: TRBV11-2
j_call: TRBJ2-5
clone_size: -
cdr3_aa: CASSPTGVGAETQYF
cdr3_nt: TGTGCCAGCAGCCCAACAGGGGTGGGGGCAGAGACCCAGTACTTC

d_call: -
v_call: TRBV10-3
j_call: TRBJ1-6
clone_size: -
cdr3_aa: CAISETRNYSPLHF
cdr3_nt: TGTGCCATCAGTGAGACCAGGAATTATTCACCCCTCCACTTT

d_call: -
v_call: TRBV14
j_call: TRBJ2-7
clone_size: few
cdr3_aa: CASSQGAVAREYF
cdr3_nt: TGTGCCAGCAGCCAAGGGGCTGTGGCCCGTGAGTACTTC

d_call: TRBD2
v_call: TRBV10-3
j_call: TRBJ2-5
clone_size: -
cdr3_aa: CAIRAGGGRETQYF
cdr3_nt: TGTGCCATCAGGGCCGGGGGGGGCCGGGAGACCCAGTACTTC

d_call: TRBD2
v_call: TRBV4-1
j_call: TRBJ2-7
clone_size: -
cdr3_aa: CASSQDGRGGAVYEQYF
cdr3_nt: TGCGCCAGCAGCCAAGATGGGCGCGGGGGGGCCGTCTACGAGCAGTACTTC

d_call: -
v_call: TRBV19
j_call: TRBJ2-5
clone_size: -
cdr3_aa: CASSIVREETQYF
cdr3_nt: TGTGCCAGTAGTATAGTTCGGGAGGAGACCCAGTACTTC

d_call: -
v_call: TRBV9
j_call: TRBJ1-1
clone_size: once
cdr3_aa: CASNREGMNTEAFF
cdr3_nt: TGTGCCAGCAACAGGGAGGGGATGAACACTGAAGCTTTCTTT

d_call: -
v_call: TRBV25-1
j_call: TRBJ2-7
clone_size: -
cdr3_aa: CASSPAYEQYF
cdr3_nt: TGTGCCAGCAGTCCCGCGTACGAGCAGTACTTC

d_call: -
v_call: TRBV11-2
j_call: TRBJ1-2
clone_size: -
cdr3_aa: CASSLDRSYGYTF
cdr3_nt: TGTGCCAGCAGCTTAGACAGGTCCTATGGCTACACCTTC

d_call: -
v_call: TRBV4-1
j_call: TRBJ2-5
clone_size: -
cdr3_aa: CASSPIRGETQYF
cdr3_nt: TGCGCCAGCAGCCCAATCAGAGGGGAGACCCAGTACTTC

d_call: TRBD2
v_call: TRBV7-9
j_call: TRBJ2-5
clone_size: -
cdr3_aa: CASSLVRGGVETQYF
cdr3_nt: TGTGCCAGCAGCTTAGTGCGGGGGGGCGTGGAGACCCAGTACTTC

d_call: TRBD1
v_call: TRBV5-1
j_call: TRBJ1-1
clone_size: -
cdr3_aa: CASRLTGTEAFF
cdr3_nt: TGCGCCAGCAGACTGACAGGGACTGAAGCTTTCTTT

d_call: TRBD2
v_call: TRBV7-3
j_call: TRBJ2-3
clone_size: -
cdr3_aa: CASSSGSGAGGSDTQYF
cdr3_nt: TGTGCCAGCAGCTCGGGCTCGGGAGCGGGGGGGTCAGATACGCAGTATTTT

d_call: -
v_call: TRBV7-9
j_call: TRBJ2-1
clone_size: -
cdr3_aa: CASSQAGPGGPEQFF
cdr3_nt: TGTGCCAGCAGCCAGGCGGGGCCCGGTGGTCCTGAGCAGTTCTTC

d_call: -
v_call: TRBV29-1
j_call: TRBJ2-1
clone_size: -
cdr3_aa: CSVEDGGAPATRPNEQFF
cdr3_nt: TGCAGCGTTGAAGATGGGGGGGCCCCGGCTACTAGACCCAATGAGCAGTTCTTC

d_call: -
v_call: TRBV7-2
j_call: TRBJ2-1
clone_size: -
cdr3_aa: CASSPALAYEQFF
cdr3_nt: TGTGCCAGCAGCCCTGCACTAGCATATGAGCAGTTCTTC

d_call: TRBD1
v_call: TRBV7-2
j_call: TRBJ2-7
clone_size: -
cdr3_aa: CASSYTRGPYEQYF
cdr3_nt: TGTGCCAGCAGCTACACCAGGGGGCCCTACGAGCAGTACTTC

d_call: TRBD1
v_call: TRBV5-1
j_call: TRBJ1-1
clone_size: -
cdr3_aa: CASSLTPGGSTEAFF
cdr3_nt: TGCGCCAGCAGCTTAACACCAGGGGGGAGCACTGAAGCTTTCTTT

d_call: TRBD1
v_call: TRBV7-6
j_call: TRBJ2-7
clone_size: once
cdr3_aa: CASSLAGQGAQGYEQYF
cdr3_nt: TGTGCCAGCAGCTTAGCCGGACAGGGGGCGCAGGGCTACGAGCAGTACTTC

d_call: -
v_call: TRBV5-1
j_call: TRBJ2-3
clone_size: -
cdr3_aa: CASSSVSGSGTDTQYF
cdr3_nt: TGCGCCAGCAGCTCCGTAAGCGGTTCGGGCACAGATACGCAGTATTTT

d_call: TRBD1
v_call: TRBV7-3
j_call: TRBJ2-2
clone_size: -
cdr3_aa: CASSLRRTGVLTGELFF
cdr3_nt: TGTGCCAGCAGCTTAAGAAGGACAGGGGTCCTCACCGGGGAGCTGTTTTTT

d_call: TRBD1
v_call: TRBV19
j_call: TRBJ1-2
clone_size: once
cdr3_aa: CASSTRTAIQGAGEGYTF
cdr3_nt: TGTGCCAGTAGTACCCGAACCGCCATACAGGGGGCTGGAGAGGGCTACACCTTC

d_call: -
v_call: TRBV4-1
j_call: TRBJ1-1
clone_size: -
cdr3_aa: CASSHNRSLRRGAFF
cdr3_nt: TGCGCCAGCAGCCATAATAGATCTTTACGGCGAGGAGCTTTCTTT

d_call: -
v_call: TRBV7-2
j_call: TRBJ1-2
clone_size: -
cdr3_aa: CASSLWASYGYTF
cdr3_nt: TGTGCCAGCAGCTTATGGGCCAGCTATGGCTACACCTTC

d_call: -
v_call: TRBV10-1
j_call: TRBJ1-1
clone_size: -
cdr3_aa: CASAVGQSPAFF
cdr3_nt: TGCGCCAGCGCCGTCGGACAGTCTCCAGCTTTCTTT

d_call: -
v_call: TRBV7-9
j_call: TRBJ2-7
clone_size: once
cdr3_aa: CASSSSSRDKAYEQYF
cdr3_nt: TGTGCCAGCAGCTCCTCCTCTCGGGACAAAGCCTACGAGCAGTACTTC

d_call: -
v_call: TRBV6-5
j_call: TRBJ2-7
clone_size: -
cdr3_aa: CASSYGRRTYEQYF
cdr3_nt: TGTGCCAGCAGTTACGGGAGGAGGACCTACGAGCAGTACTTC

d_call: -
v_call: TRBV19
j_call: TRBJ1-5
clone_size: -
cdr3_aa: CASSIPLGSSNQPQHF
cdr3_nt: TGTGCCAGTAGTATACCCCTAGGGAGTAGCAATCAGCCCCAGCATTTT